The TCR beta chain described here comes from a study of T cell responses to AZD1222 COVID-19 vaccine. Study-wide findings and caveats: Most donors were white British and more were female, and clonal diversity was possibly underestimated. Sampled repertoires all dated from after the peak T cell response.

This CDR3 has 13 residues. This clone was detected once. Its antigen is not identified. The assay was immunoSEQ multiplex PCR, and TCRdb's table has in-frame clones only and misses some. The sample includes about 120,000 clones, about 90% of them seen just once. The origin of this receptor is an adult in good health. The gene calls are TRBV7-5 and TRBJ1-1. TRBV7-5 is a known pseudogene. The material was peripheral blood, obtained on day 0 of AZD1222 vaccination. CDR3 in amino acids: CVRSCERVGEAFF. CDR3 in DNA: TGTGTCAGAAGCTGCGAACGGGTCGGTGAAGCTTTCTTT.